This TCR beta chain was found in a study of blood T cell repertoires in COVID-19. As for the study in general: PBMCs, B-cell-depleted T cells, or T cells provided the cDNA or gDNA that made up the material.

This clone has only one observation. Germline V lookup: CDR1 MRHNA, CDR2 SNTAGT. The CDR3 spans 15 residues. V gave up 3 bases and J gave up 5 bases; unmatched junction bases: 4. Each participant's cohort was designated according to participant-reported clinical history. Original methodology: Scientists estimated how many nucleated cells there were by amplifying reference gene primers. The table came from immunoSEQ multiplex PCR; TCRdb's copy has only in-frame clones and leaves some out. Clone size and the V and J calls come from that table; the DNA yielded D and trimming. The table lists hundreds of thousands of clones, 89% of them singletons, with 3.5% to 4% in the top ten.

Sequences were obtained from PBMCs or T cells enriched from blood (not recorded which). This receptor was obtained from a woman in her thirties with acute COVID-19. The chain has TRBV6-4 and TRBJ2-2; 9 bases align to TRBD2. In DNA form, the CDR3 reads TGTGCCAGCAGTGAGAAAGCGGGGGGTACCGGGGAGCTGTTTTTT. Protein: CASSEKAGGTGELFF.